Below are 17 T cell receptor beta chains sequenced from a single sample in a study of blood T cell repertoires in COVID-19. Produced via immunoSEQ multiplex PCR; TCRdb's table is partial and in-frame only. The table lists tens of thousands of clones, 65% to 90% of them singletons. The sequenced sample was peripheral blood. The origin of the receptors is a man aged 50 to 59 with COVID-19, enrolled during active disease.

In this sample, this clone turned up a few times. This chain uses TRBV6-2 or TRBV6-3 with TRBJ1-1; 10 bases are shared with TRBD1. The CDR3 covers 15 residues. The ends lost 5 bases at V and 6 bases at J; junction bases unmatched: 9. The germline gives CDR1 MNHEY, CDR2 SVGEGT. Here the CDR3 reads CASSLRDRGKSEAFF. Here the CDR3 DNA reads TGTGCCAGCAGTCTCCGGGACAGGGGTAAGTCTGAAGCTTTCTTT.

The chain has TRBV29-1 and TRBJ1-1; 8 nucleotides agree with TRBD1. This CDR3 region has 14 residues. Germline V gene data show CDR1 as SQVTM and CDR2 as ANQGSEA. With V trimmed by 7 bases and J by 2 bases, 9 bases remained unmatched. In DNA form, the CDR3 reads TGCAGCGCACAAACCGGGACAGGTAACACTGAAGCTTTCTTT. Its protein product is CSAQTGTGNTEAFF. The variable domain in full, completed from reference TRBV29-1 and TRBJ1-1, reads SAVISQKPSRDICQRGTSLTIQCQVDSQVTMMFWYRQQPGQSLTLIATANQGSEATYESGFVIDKFPISRPNLTFSTLTVSNMSPEDSSIYLCSAQTGTGNTEAFFGQGTRLTVV.

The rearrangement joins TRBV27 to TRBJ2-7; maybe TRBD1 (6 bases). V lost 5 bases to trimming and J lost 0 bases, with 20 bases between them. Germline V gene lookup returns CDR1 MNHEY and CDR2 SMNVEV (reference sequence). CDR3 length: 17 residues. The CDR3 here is CASSPVPTGRSSYEQYF. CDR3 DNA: TGTGCCAGCAGTCCCGTCCCCACAGGGCGTAGCTCCTACGAGCAGTACTTC.

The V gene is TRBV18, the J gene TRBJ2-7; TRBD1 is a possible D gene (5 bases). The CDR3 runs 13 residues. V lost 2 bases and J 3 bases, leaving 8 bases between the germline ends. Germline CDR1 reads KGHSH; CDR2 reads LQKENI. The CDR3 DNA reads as TGTGCCAGCTCACCAGCCAGGGACTACGAGCAGTACTTC. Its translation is CASSPARDYEQYF.

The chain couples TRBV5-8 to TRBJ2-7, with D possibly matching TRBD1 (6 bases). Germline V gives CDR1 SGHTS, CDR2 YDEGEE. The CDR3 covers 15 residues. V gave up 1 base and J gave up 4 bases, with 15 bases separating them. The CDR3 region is CASSLSGQWPYEQYF. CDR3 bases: TGTGCCAGCAGCTTGTCGGGACAATGGCCTTACGAGCAGTACTTC.

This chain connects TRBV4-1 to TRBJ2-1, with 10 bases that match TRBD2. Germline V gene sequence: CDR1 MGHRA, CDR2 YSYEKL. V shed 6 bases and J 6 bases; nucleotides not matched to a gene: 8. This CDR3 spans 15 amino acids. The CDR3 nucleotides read TGCGCCAGCAGGCAGGGGGGACTAGCGATCAATGAGCAGTTCTTC. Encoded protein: CASRQGGLAINEQFF.

This CDR3 reads CASSLTSDPRGRAGELFF. The CDR3 DNA sequence: TGTGCCAGCAGCCTCACCTCGGACCCGCGTGGGAGGGCCGGGGAGCTGTTTTTT. The J gene is TRBJ2-2, the V gene TRBV9, with 7 bases that match TRBD2. The V segment lost 4 bases and the J segment 6 bases; nucleotides outside the gene matches: 18. The length of the CDR3 is 18 residues. The germline V gene encodes CDR1 SGDLS and CDR2 YYNGEE. Together with reference TRBV9 and TRBJ2-2, the CDR3 gives the full variable domain: DSGVTQTPKHLITATGQRVTLRCSPRSGDLSVYWYQQSLDQGLQFLIQYYNGEERAKGNILERFSAQQFPDLHSELNLSSLELGDSALYFCASSLTSDPRGRAGELFFGEGSRLTVL.

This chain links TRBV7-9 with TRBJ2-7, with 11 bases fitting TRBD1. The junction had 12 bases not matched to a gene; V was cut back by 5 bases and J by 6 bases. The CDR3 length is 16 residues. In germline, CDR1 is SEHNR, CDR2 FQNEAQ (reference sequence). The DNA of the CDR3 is TGTGCCAGCAGCCGCGGATTCCGGGACAGGGGGGCCGAGCAGTACTTC. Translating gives CASSRGFRDRGAEQYF.

CDR3 sequence: CASRPGGTAKNIQYF. In DNA, the CDR3 is TGTGCCAGCAGGCCCGGAGGTACAGCCAAAAACATTCAGTACTTC. The chain has TRBV27 and TRBJ2-4, with a tentative D call TRBD2 (5 bases). This CDR3 region has 15 residues. Trimming cost V 6 bases and J 0 bases, with 12 bases left between them. Looked up from germline, CDR1 is MNHEY and CDR2 is SMNVEV (reference sequence).

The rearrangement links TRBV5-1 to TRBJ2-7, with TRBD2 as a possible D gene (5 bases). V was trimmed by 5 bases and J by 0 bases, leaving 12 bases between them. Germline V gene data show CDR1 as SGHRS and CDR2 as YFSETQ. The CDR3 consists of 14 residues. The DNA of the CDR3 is TGCGCCAGCAGATACGGAGGTTACTCCTACGAGCAGTACTTC. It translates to CASRYGGYSYEQYF. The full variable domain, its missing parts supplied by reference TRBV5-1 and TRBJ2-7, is KAGVTQTPRYLIKTRGQQVTLSCSPISGHRSVSWYQQTPGQGLQFLFEYFSETQRNKGNFPGRFSGRQFSNSRSEMNVSTLELGDSALYLCASRYGGYSYEQYFGPGTRLTVT.

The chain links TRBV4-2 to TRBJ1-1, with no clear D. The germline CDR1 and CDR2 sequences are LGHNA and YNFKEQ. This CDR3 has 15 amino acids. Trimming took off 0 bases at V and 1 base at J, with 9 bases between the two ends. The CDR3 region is CASSQELSQNTEAFF. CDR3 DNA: TGTGCCAGCAGCCAAGAACTGAGTCAGAACACTGAAGCTTTCTTT.

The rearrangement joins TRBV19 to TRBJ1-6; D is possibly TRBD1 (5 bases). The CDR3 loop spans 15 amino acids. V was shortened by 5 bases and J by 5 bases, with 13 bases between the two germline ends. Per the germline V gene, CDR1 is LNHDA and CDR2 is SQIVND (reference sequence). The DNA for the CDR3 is TGTGCCAGTAGTCCTCCGGGACTCGATAATTCACCCCTCCACTTT. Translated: CASSPPGLDNSPLHF. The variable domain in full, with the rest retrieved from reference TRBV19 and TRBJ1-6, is DGGITQSPKYLFRKEGQNVTLSCEQNLNHDAMYWYRQDPGQGLRLIYYSQIVNDFQKGDIAEGYSVSREKKESFPLTVTSAQKNPTAFYLCASSPPGLDNSPLHFGNGTRLTVT.

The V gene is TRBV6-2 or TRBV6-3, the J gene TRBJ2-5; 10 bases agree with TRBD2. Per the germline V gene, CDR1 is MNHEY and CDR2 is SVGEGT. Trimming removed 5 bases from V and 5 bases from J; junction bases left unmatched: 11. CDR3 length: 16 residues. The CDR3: CASSRPSGRALETQYF. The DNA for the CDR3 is TGTGCCAGCAGTCGACCCAGCGGGAGGGCCTTGGAGACCCAGTACTTC.

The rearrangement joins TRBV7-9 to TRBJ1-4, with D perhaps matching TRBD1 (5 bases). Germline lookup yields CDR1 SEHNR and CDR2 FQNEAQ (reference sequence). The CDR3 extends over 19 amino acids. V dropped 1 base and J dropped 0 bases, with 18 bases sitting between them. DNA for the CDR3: TGTGCCAGCAGCTTAGGGCAGGGAAGTTTTCCTTCAACTAATGAAAAACTGTTTTTT. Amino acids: CASSLGQGSFPSTNEKLFF. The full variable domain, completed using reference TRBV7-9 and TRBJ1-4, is DTGVSQNPRHKITKRGQNVTFRCDPISEHNRLYWYRQTLGQGPEFLTYFQNEAQLEKSRLLSDRFSAERPKGSFSTLEIQRTEQGDSAMYLCASSLGQGSFPSTNEKLFFGSGTQLSVL.

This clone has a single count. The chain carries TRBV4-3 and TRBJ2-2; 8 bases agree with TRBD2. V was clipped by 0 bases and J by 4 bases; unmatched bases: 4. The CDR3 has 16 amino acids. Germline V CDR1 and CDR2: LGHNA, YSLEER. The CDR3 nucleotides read TGCGCCAGCAGCCAAGAACCCGGGAGGGTCACCGGGGAGCTGTTTTTT. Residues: CASSQEPGRVTGELFF.

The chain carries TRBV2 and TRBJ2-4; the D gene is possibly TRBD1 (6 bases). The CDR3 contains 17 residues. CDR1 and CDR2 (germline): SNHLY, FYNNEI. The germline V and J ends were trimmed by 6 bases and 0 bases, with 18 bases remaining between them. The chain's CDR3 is CASSEQGMRLAKNIQYF. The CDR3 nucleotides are TGTGCCAGCAGCGAACAGGGTATGAGATTAGCCAAAAACATTCAGTACTTC.

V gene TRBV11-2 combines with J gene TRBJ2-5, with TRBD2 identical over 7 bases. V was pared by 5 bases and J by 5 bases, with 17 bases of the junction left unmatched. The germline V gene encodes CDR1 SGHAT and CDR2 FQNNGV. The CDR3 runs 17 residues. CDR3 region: CASSLLRTRRGRETQYF. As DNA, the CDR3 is TGTGCCAGCAGCCTCCTACGGACTAGACGGGGACGGGAGACCCAGTACTTC.